This entry features one T cell receptor beta chain sequence. Its antigen is not known. RNA transcripts gave rise to amplified TCR beta CDR3 regions. TCR CDR3 regions were first amplified by RT-PCR with HTBI primers. TCRdb reprocessed the multiplex PCR reads with MiXCR, giving one entry per CDR3 protein. The sample holds over 550,000 distinct CDR3 sequences, over 15% seen once. Graves' hyperthyroidism was deemed stable given no ophthalmopathy progression within 18 months. Newly diagnosed hyperthyroidism, duration under 2 months, in patients aged 18 to 65. The V and J ends lost 7 bases and 6 bases, in that order; junction bases with no gene match: 8. The length of the CDR3 is 14 residues. The sample originates from a study of T cells in Graves' hyperthyroidism and ophthalmopathy. In the study overall: At initial diagnosis, before any treatment had begun, peripheral blood was obtained.

Study results and limitations: Most clonotypes expanded in the thyroid (above 0.001) were also present in blood.

This chain connects TRBV12-3 or TRBV12-4 to TRBJ2-5, with 10 bases lining up with TRBD2. The sample taken for sequencing was blood. This receptor was obtained from a woman younger than 30 with Graves' hyperthyroidism. CDR3 bases: TGTGCCAGCACCCTAACTAGCGGGGACCAGACCCAGTACTTC. Its translation is CASTLTSGDQTQYF.